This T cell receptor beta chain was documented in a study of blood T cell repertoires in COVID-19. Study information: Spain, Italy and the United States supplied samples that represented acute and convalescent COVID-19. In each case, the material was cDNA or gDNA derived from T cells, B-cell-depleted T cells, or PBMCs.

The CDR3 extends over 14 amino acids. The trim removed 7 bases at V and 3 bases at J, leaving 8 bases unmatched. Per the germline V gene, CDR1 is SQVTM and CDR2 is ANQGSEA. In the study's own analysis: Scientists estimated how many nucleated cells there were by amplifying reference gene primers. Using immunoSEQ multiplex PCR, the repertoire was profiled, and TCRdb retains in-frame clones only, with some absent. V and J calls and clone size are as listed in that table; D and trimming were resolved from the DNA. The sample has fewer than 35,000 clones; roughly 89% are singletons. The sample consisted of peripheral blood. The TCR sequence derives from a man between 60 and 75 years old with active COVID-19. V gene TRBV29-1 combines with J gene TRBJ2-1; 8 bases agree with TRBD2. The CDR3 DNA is TGCAGCGCCCGGTTAGCGGGAAACTACAATGAGCAGTTCTTC. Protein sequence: CSARLAGNYNEQFF.